This T cell receptor beta chain was recovered during a study of CD8+ T cells in alopecia areata. Samples from alopecia areata patients were lesional scalp punch biopsies and peripheral blood. General study results and limits: Lesional tissue from the scalp (especially in alopecia totalis/universalis) showed higher clonality than normal scalp. TCR sharing was clearer in mice than between patients, perhaps partly owing to patient HLA diversity.

This CDR3 contains 13 residues. Germline assignment: CDR1 SGHTA and CDR2 FQGNSA. Trimming removed 4 bases from V and 7 bases from J, with 13 bases in between. cDNA reverse transcribed from extracted RNA served as the sequencing template. TCRdb's copy holds only in-frame clones and misses some; the assay was immunoSEQ multiplex PCR. Here the sample spans 140,000 or so clones, approximately 50% being singletons. As to this clone: The antigen is unknown.

The sample consisted of CD4+ T cells sorted from blood, taken at week 0. The source of this sequence is a human donor with alopecia areata. The chain has TRBV7-2 and TRBJ1-1; D possibly corresponds to TRBD1 (6 bases). In DNA form, the CDR3 reads TGTGCCAGCAGCTCGACAGGCTTTGTTGAAGCTTTCTTT. Translated, it gives CASSSTGFVEAFF.